This TCR beta chain was documented in a study of tumor-infiltrating lymphocytes in primary liver carcinoma. Per the germline V gene, CDR1 is SGHDT and CDR2 is YYEEEE. CDR3 size: 13 residues. Production of TCR beta cDNA used 400 to 600 ng total RNA together with a constant-region primer. Three-round nested multiplex PCR performed with slightly modified ARM-PCR produced the TCR beta libraries. For around 11 cycles apiece, the opening two PCR rounds ran with TRBV1-TRBV30 forward primers and a C-beta reverse primer. TCRdb analysed the multiplex PCR reads with MiXCR anew, one entry per CDR3 protein. This table holds almost 45,000 distinct CDR3 sequences, approximately 82% found once. As for this clonotype: Sequence at one end of the junction differs from germline and may be a read error.

Starting material for RNA and DNA co-extraction consisted of roughly 19-34 mg of unsorted bulk tissue. The specimen sequenced was tumor-adjacent normal liver tissue. The chain uses TRBV5-6 and TRBJ1-2; D uncertain. This TCR was recovered from a woman aged 25 to 39 with primary liver carcinoma and hepatitis B virus infection. The CDR3 is CAGSFRKNYGYIF. The CDR3 DNA reads as TGTGCCGGCAGCTTTCGCAAGAACTATGGCTACATCTTC. Together with reference TRBV5-6 and TRBJ1-2, the CDR3 gives the full variable domain: DAGVTQSPTHLIKTRGQQVTLRCSPKSGHDTVSWYQQALGQGPQFIFQYYEEEERQRGNFPDRFSGHQFPNYSSELNVNALLLGDSALYLCAGSFRKNYGYIFGSGTRLTVV.